These T cell receptor beta chains were read from a single sample in a study of blood T cell repertoires in COVID-19. The protocol was immunoSEQ multiplex PCR, while the TCRdb copy is restricted to in-frame clones and leaves out a portion. The sample records 250,000 to 300,000 clones, 89% being singletons. Sequencing was carried out using peripheral blood. The receptors stem from a woman aged 35 to 49 who had recovered from COVID-19. Both conserved end residues are part of each CDR3. The D gene is left open where the match is weak. For some rows the clone size is stated as once, few or many, or as a class when expanded; others skip it.

v_call	clone_size	d_call	j_call	cdr3_nt	cdr3_aa
TRBV19	-	TRBD1	TRBJ2-2	TGTGCCAGCGTGGACAGGGGGCGTAACGGGGAGCTGTTTTTT	CASVDRGRNGELFF
TRBV19	-	-	TRBJ2-2	TGTGCCAGTAGTATACCGGAGGTTATGGGCACCGGGGAGCTGTTTTTT	CASSIPEVMGTGELFF
TRBV11-2	-	TRBD2	TRBJ2-5	TGTGCCAGCAGCTTGGGGACTAGCGGGGGGTACCAAGAGACCCAGTACTTC	CASSLGTSGGYQETQYF
TRBV25-1	-	TRBD1	TRBJ1-2	TGTGCCAGCAGTAAACCGGGACAGATGCATTATGGCTACACCTTC	CASSKPGQMHYGYTF
TRBV4-1	-	TRBD1	TRBJ1-5	TGCGCCAGCAGCCAAGGGACTACAGGGGCTCAGCCCCAGCATTTT	CASSQGTTGAQPQHF
TRBV2	-	TRBD1	TRBJ2-4	TGTGCCAGCAGTACAGGGGGCCTGAACATTCAGTACTTC	CASSTGGLNIQYF
TRBV27	-	TRBD2	TRBJ2-1	TGTGCCAGCAGAGGAGCGGGGGGGGTGTACAATGAGCAGTTCTTC	CASRGAGGVYNEQFF
TRBV7-8	-	-	TRBJ1-4	TGTGCCAGCAGCTACAATGACCGGGGAAAAAAACTGTTTTTT	CASSYNDRGKKLFF
TRBV10-3	-	TRBD2	TRBJ2-5	TGTGCCATCAGTGAAGGGACTAGCGGGAGTGGAGAGACCCAGTACTTC	CAISEGTSGSGETQYF
TRBV2	-	TRBD1	TRBJ1-2	TGTGCCAGCAGTTTACGGACAGGGGGTTCCTTC	CASSLRTGGSF
TRBV5-1	-	-	TRBJ2-3	TGCGCCAGCAGCATGGGCCTTCTAGATTCAGATACGCAGTATTTT	CASSMGLLDSDTQYF
TRBV28	once	-	TRBJ1-3	TGTGCCAGCCGGGGGACGGCCGAAAACACCATATATTTT	CASRGTAENTIYF
TRBV10-2	-	TRBD2	TRBJ2-3	TGCGCCAGCACGTCGGGGGGGCGGGGAGATACGCAGTATTTT	CASTSGGRGDTQYF
TRBV5-1	-	-	TRBJ2-1	TGCGCCAGCAGCCAAATGCCGGGACTCCAGGACACCAATGAGCAGTTCTTC	CASSQMPGLQDTNEQFF
TRBV28	-	-	TRBJ2-7	TGTGCCAGCAGTTTGACGGAGTATTACGAGCAGTACTTC	CASSLTEYYEQYF